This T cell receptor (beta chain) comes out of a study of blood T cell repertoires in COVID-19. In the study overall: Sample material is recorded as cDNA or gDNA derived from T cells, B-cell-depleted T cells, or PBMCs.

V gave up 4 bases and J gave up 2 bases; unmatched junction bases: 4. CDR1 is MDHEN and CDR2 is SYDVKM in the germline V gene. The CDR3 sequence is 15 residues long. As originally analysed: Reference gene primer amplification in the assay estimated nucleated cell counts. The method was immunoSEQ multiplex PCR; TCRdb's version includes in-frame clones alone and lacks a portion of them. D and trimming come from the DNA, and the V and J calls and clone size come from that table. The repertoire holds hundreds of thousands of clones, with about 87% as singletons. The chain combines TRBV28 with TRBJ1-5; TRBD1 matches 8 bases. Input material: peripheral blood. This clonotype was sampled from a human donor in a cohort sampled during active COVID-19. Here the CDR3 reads CASSSLTGGNQPQHF. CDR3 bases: TGTGCCAGCAGTTCCTTGACAGGGGGCAATCAGCCCCAGCATTTT.